Each of the 27 T cell receptor beta chains below was sequenced from the same sample in a study of Ad26.COV2.S vaccination and SARS-CoV-2 variants. The table came from immunoSEQ multiplex PCR; TCRdb's copy has only in-frame clones and leaves some out. The sample consists of 350,000 to 400,000 clones, approximately 91% of them appearing once. Treatment in this sample: some 19 received Ad26.COV2.S at low or high dose, single or two shots; five or six received placebo; per-sample allocation not given. Collection of the samples took place on day 63 after the first injection of vaccine or placebo. The sequencing used peripheral blood, collected in a trial of Ad26.COV2.S vaccine versus placebo. The source is a person between 18 and 65 years old who received the Ad26.COV2.S COVID-19 vaccine or a placebo.

V usage is TRBV28 and J usage is TRBJ1-5, with TRBD1 matching over 9 bases. The germline gives CDR1 MDHEN, CDR2 SYDVKM. The V segment lost 5 bases and the J segment 9 bases; nucleotides outside the gene matches: 8. CDR3 size: 14 residues. For the CDR3, the DNA is TGTGCCAGCAGTGGGACAGGGCTACAGGGGCCCCAGCATTTT. Translation gives CASSGTGLQGPQHF. Full variable domain (rest looked up from reference TRBV28 and TRBJ1-5): DVKVTQSSRYLVKRTGEKVFLECVQDMDHENMFWYRQDPGLGLRLIYFSYDVKMKEKGDIPEGYSVSREKKERFSLILESASTNQTSMYLCASSGTGLQGPQHFGDGTRLSIL.

The rearrangement joins TRBV7-3 to TRBJ1-5; perhaps TRBD1 as D (5 bases). The CDR3 sequence is 21 residues long. V lost 0 bases and J lost 0, with 24 bases in between. Germline CDR1 reads SGHTA; CDR2 reads FQGTGA. The CDR3 DNA is TGTGCCAGCAGCTTAACCCCTTTGGCGGGCGGCCGAGGACATAGCAATCAGCCCCAGCATTTT. Amino acid sequence: CASSLTPLAGGRGHSNQPQHF.

The chain combines TRBV2 with TRBJ1-2; maybe TRBD1 (6 bases). The germline V gene has CDR1 SNHLY and CDR2 FYNNEI. Trimming pared 8 bases from V and 4 bases from J, leaving 8 bases between. The CDR3 is 11 amino acids. This CDR3 reads CASGGSYGYTF. The CDR3 DNA reads as TGTGCCAGCGGGGGCAGCTATGGCTACACCTTC.

This clone has only one observation. The V and J genes are TRBV7-9 and TRBJ2-7; D call uncertain. This CDR3 has 12 amino acids. The V end was cut by 3 bases, the J end by 2 bases, with 5 bases between. Germline values: CDR1 SEHNR, CDR2 FQNEAQ (reference sequence). CDR3 amino acids: CASSLNPYEQYF. In DNA form, the CDR3 reads TGTGCCAGCAGCTTGAACCCCTACGAGCAGTACTTC.

Note on this clone: Distinct nucleotide sequences in the sample also encode this CDR3. CDR3 DNA sequence: TGCGCCAGCAGCCTTTTAGGTGACTATGGCTACACCTTC. This encodes CASSLLGDYGYTF. The chain combines TRBV5-1 with TRBJ1-2; D is ambiguous. CDR3 length: 13 residues. Germline V gene lookup returns CDR1 SGHRS and CDR2 YFSETQ. The germline V and J ends were trimmed by 4 bases and 3 bases, with 10 bases remaining between them.

In this sample, this clone turned up once. The V and J genes are TRBV27 and TRBJ2-3; 9 bases are shared with TRBD2. V was pared by 4 bases and J by 5 bases, with 10 bases of the junction left unmatched. The CDR3 covers 16 residues. Germline V gives CDR1 MNHEY, CDR2 SMNVEV (reference sequence). The CDR3 here is CASSWLAGGPVDTQYF. The CDR3 DNA reads as TGTGCCAGCAGTTGGCTCGCGGGAGGGCCGGTAGATACGCAGTATTTT.

This rearrangement joins TRBV15 to TRBJ1-1, with unresolved D. CDR3 length equals 14 residues. Germline loops: CDR1 LNHNV, CDR2 YYDKDF (reference sequence). Trimming left V 3 bases short and J 1 base short, with 9 bases between. CDR3 residues: CATSSFGRNTEAFF. In nucleotides, the CDR3 is TGTGCCACCAGCAGTTTTGGACGGAACACTGAAGCTTTCTTT.

The V and J genes are TRBV14 and TRBJ1-5, with 7 bases lining up with TRBD1. Germline V gives CDR1 SGHDN, CDR2 FVKESK. The ends lost 3 bases at V and 7 bases at J; junction bases unmatched: 9. This CDR3 has 15 amino acids. The CDR3 DNA reads TGTGCCAGCAGCCATGGAAAAGGGGGCGACCAGCCCCAGCATTTT. This gives the protein CASSHGKGGDQPQHF.

The chain uses TRBV7-9 and TRBJ2-1, with 8 bases fitting TRBD2. This CDR3 is built from 16 residues. CDR1 is SEHNR, CDR2 FQNEAQ, per germline (reference sequence). Trimming cost V 5 bases and J 2 bases; bases outside gene matches: 8. The CDR3 nucleotides are TGTGCCAGCAGCCCCCCAGCGGGAGACACCTACAATGAGCAGTTCTTC. Translated: CASSPPAGDTYNEQFF.

This clone turned up a few times. The chain couples TRBV6-2 or TRBV6-3 to TRBJ2-7; D call uncertain. The germline V gene has CDR1 MNHEY and CDR2 SVGEGT. V gave up 4 bases and J gave up 3 bases, with 10 bases separating them. The CDR3 contains 13 residues. CDR3 in DNA: TGTGCCAGCAGTTTCCTAGGTAGCTACGAGCAGTACTTC. It is translated as CASSFLGSYEQYF.

The rearrangement joins TRBV5-1 to TRBJ1-5; D might be TRBD1 (6 bases). Trimming took 0 bases from V and 5 from J, leaving 12 bases between them. CDR1 SGHRS and CDR2 YFSETQ come from the germline V gene. This CDR3 is built from 15 residues. CDR3 region: CASSLGPGADQPQHF. The DNA of the CDR3 is TGCGCCAGCAGCTTGGGTCCGGGGGCGGATCAGCCCCAGCATTTT.

The chain couples TRBV27 to TRBJ2-2; TRBD1 aligns across 8 bases. Germline trimming cut 2 bases from V and 6 bases from J; bases unmatched to any gene: 2. The CDR3 is made up of 14 amino acids. Germline loops: CDR1 MNHEY, CDR2 SMNVEV (reference sequence). The CDR3 DNA is TGTGCCAGCAGTTTAGGACAGGGTGCCGGGGAGCTGTTTTTT. Amino acids: CASSLGQGAGELFF.

This rearrangement joins TRBV12-5 to TRBJ2-1; TRBD1 aligns across 7 bases. The CDR3 loop spans 13 amino acids. Germline V CDR1 and CDR2: LGHNT, FRNRAP. V was clipped by 6 bases and J by 6 bases; unmatched bases: 5. CDR3 nucleotide sequence: TGTGCTAGTGGAGTGACAGGGATCAATGAGCAGTTCTTC. Protein sequence: CASGVTGINEQFF.

The V call is TRBV7-2, the J call TRBJ1-5; D is possibly TRBD1 (6 bases). The V gene's germline CDR1 is SGHTA and CDR2 FQGNSA. The V and J ends lost 3 bases and 8 bases respectively, with 11 bases between them. This CDR3 has 13 residues. CDR3 loop: CASSFGGHEPQHF. The CDR3 bases are TGTGCCAGCAGCTTCGGGGGGCATGAGCCCCAGCATTTT. Full variable domain (outside the CDR3, taken from reference TRBV7-2 and TRBJ1-5): GAGVSQSPSNKVTEKGKDVELRCDPISGHTALYWYRQSLGQGLEFLIYFQGNSAPDKSGLPSDRFSAERTGGSVSTLTIQRTQQEDSAVYLCASSFGGHEPQHFGDGTRLSIL.

The rearrangement uses TRBV7-9 and TRBJ2-2, with 8 bases fitting TRBD1. V lost 5 bases and J lost 2; bases outside the gene matches: 7. CDR1 is SEHNR, CDR2 FQNEAQ, per germline (reference sequence). CDR3 size: 16 residues. CDR3 in DNA: TGTGCCAGCAGCGCGCGACAGGGGCGAAACACCGGGGAGCTGTTTTTT. As protein: CASSARQGRNTGELFF. Looking up the rest from reference TRBV7-9 and TRBJ2-2 gives the full variable domain: DTGVSQNPRHKITKRGQNVTFRCDPISEHNRLYWYRQTLGQGPEFLTYFQNEAQLEKSRLLSDRFSAERPKGSFSTLEIQRTEQGDSAMYLCASSARQGRNTGELFFGEGSRLTVL.

About this clone: Other nucleotide sequences in the sample specify the same CDR3. J is TRBJ1-5 and V is TRBV28, with D unclear. This CDR3 is 14 amino acids long. Germline V gene data show CDR1 as MDHEN and CDR2 as SYDVKM. The V end lost 2 bases, the J end lost 1 base, and 6 bases lay between the germline ends. CDR3 sequence reads: CASSLRVSNQPQHF. The CDR3 coding sequence is TGTGCCAGCAGTTTACGTGTCAGCAATCAGCCCCAGCATTTT.

The rearrangement links TRBV28 to TRBJ2-7; 14 bases agree with TRBD2. After removal of 6 bases from V and 7 bases from J, the junction contained 5 bases not matched to a gene. The germline gives CDR1 MDHEN, CDR2 SYDVKM. This CDR3 comprises 14 residues. CDR3 bases: TGTGCCAGCAGAAGACTAGCGGGAGGGAGGGAGCAGTACTTC. Amino acid sequence: CASRRLAGGREQYF.

This rearrangement joins TRBV27 to TRBJ2-3; D is possibly TRBD2 (6 bases). V shed 0 bases and J shed 1 base, with 11 bases lying between them. The CDR3 has 16 residues. Germline lookup yields CDR1 MNHEY and CDR2 SMNVEV (reference sequence). The chain's CDR3 is CASSLSPTSRTDTQYF. In DNA form, the CDR3 reads TGTGCCAGCAGTTTATCGCCCACTAGCCGCACAGATACGCAGTATTTT.

J is TRBJ2-7 and V is TRBV5-1; a weak D match, TRBD2 (6 bases). The CDR3 covers 15 residues. Germline CDR1 SGHRS, CDR2 YFSETQ. Trimming removed 0 bases at V and 6 bases at J, with 16 bases between. Written as DNA, the CDR3 is TGCGCCAGCAGCTTGGGCGCGGGGACGTTCAGCGAGCAGTACTTC. Translated: CASSLGAGTFSEQYF.

This sequence joins TRBV7-3 and TRBJ2-2, with D perhaps being TRBD1 or TRBD2 (5 bases each). CDR3 size: 14 residues. CDR1 SGHTA and CDR2 FQGTGA come from the germline V gene. Trimming removed 3 bases at V and 5 bases at J, with 10 bases between. CDR3: CASSFDGATGELFF. DNA of the CDR3: TGTGCCAGCAGCTTTGACGGGGCGACCGGGGAGCTGTTTTTT. Together with reference TRBV7-3 and TRBJ2-2, the CDR3 gives the full variable domain: GAGVSQTPSNKVTEKGKYVELRCDPISGHTALYWYRQSLGQGPEFLIYFQGTGAADDSGLPNDRFFAVRPEGSVSTLKIQRTERGDSAVYLCASSFDGATGELFFGEGSRLTVL.

The chain links TRBV27 to TRBJ1-1; possibly TRBD1 for D (6 bases). The CDR3 totals 15 residues. V was pared by 7 bases and J by 1 base, with 16 bases between. CDR1 MNHEY and CDR2 SMNVEV come from the germline V gene (reference sequence). The CDR3 loop is CASTKWGQKNTEAFF. CDR3 coding DNA: TGTGCCAGCACCAAGTGGGGACAAAAGAACACTGAAGCTTTCTTT.

V and J are TRBV9 and TRBJ2-7, with 12 nucleotides matching TRBD2. Germline trimming cut 0 bases from V and 7 bases from J; bases unmatched to any gene: 2. Germline V gene data show CDR1 as SGDLS and CDR2 as YYNGEE. This CDR3 comprises 14 residues. CDR3 sequence reads: CASSVDLAGGEQYF. DNA for the CDR3: TGTGCCAGCAGCGTAGACCTAGCGGGAGGGGAGCAGTACTTC.

In DNA, the CDR3 is TGTGCCAGCAGCGGGGGGGGATTCGGCGAGCAGTACTTC. Translating it yields CASSGGGFGEQYF. The chain carries TRBV7-2 and TRBJ2-7, with 7 bases that match TRBD2. With 5 bases clipped from V and 6 bases from J, the junction kept 7 bases outside the gene matches. The germline V gene encodes CDR1 SGHTA and CDR2 FQGNSA. CDR3 size: 13 residues.

The chain uses TRBV5-1 and TRBJ1-3; 7 bases are a match to TRBD1. CDR3 size: 15 residues. Germline V gene lookup returns CDR1 SGHRS and CDR2 YFSETQ. J gave up 0 bases and V 4 bases, and 4 bases lay outside the gene matches. The CDR3 bases are TGCGCCAGCAGCCCCGGGGACAGCTCTGGAAACACCATATATTTT. Amino acid sequence: CASSPGDSSGNTIYF.

This sequence joins TRBV15 and TRBJ1-2, with TRBD1 as a possible D gene (5 bases). V lost 1 base and J lost 5, with 23 bases in between. The CDR3 is 18 amino acids. Germline CDR1 LNHNV, CDR2 YYDKDF (reference sequence). As DNA, the CDR3 is TGTGCCACCAGCAGAGGGGCCGGGATTGGGGCTGGAGGATATGGCTACACCTTC. Translating it yields CATSRGAGIGAGGYGYTF.

The chain couples TRBV19 to TRBJ1-2; possible D gene TRBD1, 5 bases. Germline CDR1 reads LNHDA; CDR2 reads SQIVND (reference sequence). V was shortened by 4 bases and J by 7 bases, with 7 bases between the two germline ends. CDR3 size: 11 residues. The CDR3 DNA is TGTGCCAGTAGTAGGGGGACTGGCTACACCTTC. As protein: CASSRGTGYTF. Full variable domain (outside the CDR3, taken from reference TRBV19 and TRBJ1-2): DGGITQSPKYLFRKEGQNVTLSCEQNLNHDAMYWYRQDPGQGLRLIYYSQIVNDFQKGDIAEGYSVSREKKESFPLTVTSAQKNPTAFYLCASSRGTGYTFGSGTRLTVV.

The rearrangement joins TRBV3-1 (or the pseudogene TRBV3-2) to TRBJ2-3, with D possibly matching TRBD2 (5 bases). CDR1 is LGHDT and CDR2 is YNNKEL in the germline V gene (reference sequence). The V end lost 2 bases, the J end lost 0 bases, and 9 bases lay between the germline ends. The CDR3 is 15 residues long. The CDR3 protein is CASSQYQRSTDTQYF. CDR3 DNA: TGTGCCAGCAGCCAATACCAGCGGAGCACAGATACGCAGTATTTT.